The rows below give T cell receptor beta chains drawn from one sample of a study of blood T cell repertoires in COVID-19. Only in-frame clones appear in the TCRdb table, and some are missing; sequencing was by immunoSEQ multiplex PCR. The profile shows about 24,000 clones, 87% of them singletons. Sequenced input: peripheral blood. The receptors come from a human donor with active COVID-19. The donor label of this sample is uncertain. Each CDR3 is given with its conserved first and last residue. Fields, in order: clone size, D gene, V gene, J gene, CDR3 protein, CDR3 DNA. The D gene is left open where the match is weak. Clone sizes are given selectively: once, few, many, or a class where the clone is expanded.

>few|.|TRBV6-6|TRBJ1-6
CASNVDSGSQNSPLHF
TGTGCCAGCAACGTCGATTCAGGGTCCCAAAATTCACCCCTCCACTTT
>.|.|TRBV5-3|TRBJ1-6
CARSLDGSPRRSPLHF
TGTGCCAGAAGCTTGGATGGCAGCCCTAGGCGTTCACCCCTCCACTTT
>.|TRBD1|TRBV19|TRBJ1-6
CASSTHRGTDSPLHF
TGTGCCAGTAGTACTCACAGGGGGACGGATTCACCCCTCCACTTT
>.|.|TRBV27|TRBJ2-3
CASSIGVLGTDTQYF
TGTGCCAGCAGCATAGGGGTGTTGGGCACAGATACGCAGTATTTT
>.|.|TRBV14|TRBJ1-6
CASSQGLNSPLHF
TGTGCCAGCAGCCAAGGGCTCAATTCACCCCTCCACTTT
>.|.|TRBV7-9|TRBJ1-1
CASSLVDRRAFF
TGTGCCAGCAGCTTAGTCGACAGGAGGGCTTTCTTT
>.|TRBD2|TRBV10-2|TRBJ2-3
CASSVLAGGPTDTQYF
TGCGCCAGCAGTGTACTAGCGGGGGGGCCAACAGATACGCAGTATTTT
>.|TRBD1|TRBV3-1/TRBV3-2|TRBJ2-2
CASSVTGVELFF
TGTGCCAGCAGCGTTACAGGGGTAGAGCTGTTTTTT
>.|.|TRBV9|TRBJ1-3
CASSAGGPNSGNTIYF
TGTGCCAGCAGCGCCGGCGGGCCGAACTCTGGAAACACCATATATTTT
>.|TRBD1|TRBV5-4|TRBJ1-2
CASSPDRGPYGYTF
TGTGCCAGCAGCCCGGACAGGGGACCCTATGGCTACACCTTC